Shown below are 29 T cell receptor beta chains from a single sample sequenced in a study of cytomegalovirus exposure and HLA in healthy donors. The PCR made use of 60 Vbeta and 13 Jbeta primers. The protocol was immunoSEQ multiplex PCR, while the TCRdb copy is restricted to in-frame clones and leaves out a portion. This sample carries about 170,000 clones, roughly 72% of them seen once, and the ten largest clones take roughly 1.9%. Sequenced input: PBMCs. The origin of the receptors is a woman aged 25 to 39 in good health and CMV-seropositive.

The chain uses TRBV30 and TRBJ1-2; 7 bases line up with TRBD1. V gave up 8 bases and J gave up 0 bases; unmatched junction bases: 15. This CDR3 has 16 amino acids. Germline V gives CDR1 GTSNPN, CDR2 SVGIG (reference sequence). CDR3 coding DNA: TGTGCCCTCAAAATTCCGGGACAGCGATCTAACTATGGCTACACCTTC. Translation gives CALKIPGQRSNYGYTF.

The rearrangement joins TRBV7-2 to TRBJ2-2, with 10 positions matching TRBD1. J was trimmed by 4 bases and V by 4 bases; bases with no gene match: 6. In germline, CDR1 is SGHTA, CDR2 FQGNSA. This CDR3 region has 16 residues. CDR3 DNA sequence: TGTGCCAGCAGCTCCGGGGGGACAGGGGTCACCGGGGAGCTGTTTTTT. It translates to CASSSGGTGVTGELFF. The full variable domain, completed using reference TRBV7-2 and TRBJ2-2, is GAGVSQSPSNKVTEKGKDVELRCDPISGHTALYWYRQSLGQGLEFLIYFQGNSAPDKSGLPSDRFSAERTGGSVSTLTIQRTQQEDSAVYLCASSSGGTGVTGELFFGEGSRLTVL.

This clone came up a few times. This chain connects TRBV6-5 to TRBJ1-2, with TRBD1 matching 7 bases. After removal of 2 bases from V and 2 bases from J, the junction contained 2 bases not matched to a gene. The germline gives CDR1 MNHEY, CDR2 SVGAGI. This CDR3 contains 14 residues. The chain's CDR3 is CASSYGGQNYGYTF. DNA of the CDR3: TGTGCCAGCAGTTACGGGGGACAGAACTATGGCTACACCTTC.

J is TRBJ2-2 and V is TRBV6-1; 8 nucleotides agree with TRBD2. The CDR3 is made up of 15 amino acids. J gave up 6 bases and V 7 bases, and 10 bases lay outside the gene matches. Per the germline V gene, CDR1 is MNHNS and CDR2 is SASEGT. CDR3 nucleotide sequence: TGTGCCAGCACCGATCGCGGGGGGCTTGCCGGGGAGCTGTTTTTT. Its translation: CASTDRGGLAGELFF.

In its sample, this clone was seen a few times. The rearrangement links TRBV23-1 to TRBJ1-2; the match to TRBD1 covers 7 bases. TRBV23-1 counts as an open reading frame of uncertain function. CDR3 length equals 13 residues. V was pared by 7 bases and J by 8 bases, with 10 bases of the junction left unmatched. The CDR3: CASTDRVKGGYTF. The CDR3 DNA reads TGCGCCAGCACCGACAGGGTGAAGGGCGGCTACACCTTC.

The rearrangement uses TRBV6-1 and TRBJ1-4; 9 nucleotides align to TRBD1. There are 15 residues in the CDR3. Trimming cost V 5 bases and J 5 bases; bases outside gene matches: 6. The germline CDR1 and CDR2 sequences are MNHNS and SASEGT. The CDR3 sequence: CASSPLGTGNEKLFF. The CDR3 bases are TGTGCCAGCAGTCCACTTGGGACAGGGAATGAAAAACTGTTTTTT.

The chain has TRBV7-2 and TRBJ1-2; D not certain. The germline V gene has CDR1 SGHTA and CDR2 FQGNSA. V lost 6 bases to trimming and J lost 8 bases, with 16 bases between them. The CDR3 covers 13 residues. The CDR3, as DNA: TGTGCCAGCAGGCTAACTAGGGTGAACGGCTACACCTTC. This codes for CASRLTRVNGYTF.

The chain combines TRBV2 with TRBJ2-7, with D unclear. The V end lost 4 bases, the J end lost 6 bases, and 4 bases lay between the germline ends. CDR1 SNHLY and CDR2 FYNNEI come from the germline V gene. The CDR3 consists of 10 residues. The CDR3 coding sequence is TGTGCCAGCAGTGTTCGCGAGCAGTACTTC. Translation: CASSVREQYF.

This clone was seen a few times. The chain carries TRBV5-5 and TRBJ2-7; no firm D call. Trimming pared 4 bases from V and 2 bases from J, leaving 4 bases between. Germline-derived CDR1 and CDR2 are SGHKS and YYEKEE (reference sequence). The CDR3 has 11 amino acids. The CDR3 here is CASSQTYEQYF. CDR3 in DNA: TGTGCCAGCAGCCAGACCTACGAGCAGTACTTC.

The chain links TRBV5-5 to TRBJ1-2, with D possibly matching TRBD1 (6 bases). This CDR3 has 13 amino acids. The V gene's germline CDR1 is SGHKS and CDR2 YYEKEE (reference sequence). Trimming cost V 0 bases and J 7 bases, with 10 bases left between them. CDR3 residues: CASSLDRDAGYTF. The DNA for the CDR3 is TGTGCCAGCAGCTTGGACAGGGACGCTGGCTACACCTTC.

The rearrangement links TRBV18 to TRBJ1-1; the D is unclear. Germline CDR1 KGHSH, CDR2 LQKENI. This CDR3 is 14 amino acids long. V lost 3 bases and J lost 1, with 9 bases in between. The CDR3 DNA is TGTGCCAGCTCACCGGTACGGGGGAACACTGAAGCTTTCTTT. Its translation: CASSPVRGNTEAFF.

CDR3 coding DNA: TGTGCCAGCAGTGAACAGGGGGGCACAGATACGCAGTATTTT. It is translated as CASSEQGGTDTQYF. The genes are TRBV6-4 and TRBJ2-3; TRBD1 agrees at 8 bases. This CDR3 is 14 amino acids long. V shed 3 bases, J shed 1 base, and the junction held 0 bases outside the gene matches. Germline loops: CDR1 MRHNA, CDR2 SNTAGT.

The chain links TRBV5-4 to TRBJ2-1, with TRBD2 matching over 14 bases. Germline trimming cut 4 bases from V and 7 bases from J; bases unmatched to any gene: 4. CDR1 is SGHNT, CDR2 YYREEE, per germline (reference sequence). The length of the CDR3 is 15 residues. This chain's CDR3 is CASSQTSGGENEQFF. The CDR3 DNA is TGTGCCAGCAGCCAGACTAGCGGGGGGGAGAATGAGCAGTTCTTC.

The chain joins TRBV30 to TRBJ1-2; unclear D gene. Trimming removed 1 base at V and 4 bases at J, with 10 bases between. CDR1 is GTSNPN and CDR2 is SVGIG in the germline V gene (reference sequence). The CDR3 is 13 residues long. In DNA form, the CDR3 reads TGTGCCTGGAGTGGGGCCCTATCCTATGGCTACACCTTC. Its translation: CAWSGALSYGYTF.

Here the CDR3 reads CASSLKTSGGAGDTQYF. The DNA of the CDR3 is TGTGCCAGCAGCCTAAAGACTAGCGGGGGGGCCGGGGATACGCAGTATTTT. This chain joins TRBV5-6 and TRBJ2-3, with 14 bases matching TRBD2. J gave up 6 bases and V 4 bases, and 10 bases lay outside the gene matches. In germline, CDR1 is SGHDT, CDR2 YYEEEE. The CDR3 runs 17 residues. Drawing the rest from reference TRBV5-6 and TRBJ2-3, the complete variable domain is DAGVTQSPTHLIKTRGQQVTLRCSPKSGHDTVSWYQQALGQGPQFIFQYYEEEERQRGNFPDRFSGHQFPNYSSELNVNALLLGDSALYLCASSLKTSGGAGDTQYFGPGTRLTVL.

The chain recombines TRBV10-3 with TRBJ2-7; 12 bases agree with TRBD1. V shed 0 bases, J shed 7 bases, and the junction held 4 bases outside the gene matches. CDR1 is ENHRY, CDR2 SYGVKD, per germline. The CDR3 covers 15 residues. CDR3 region: CAISESGQGAEEQYF. The CDR3 coding sequence is TGTGCCATCAGTGAGTCGGGACAGGGGGCGGAAGAGCAGTACTTC.

This chain links TRBV6-6 with TRBJ1-2, with a weak D call TRBD1 (5 bases). V was clipped by 4 bases and J by 2 bases, with 8 bases between them. Germline V CDR1 and CDR2: MNHNY, SVGAGI (reference sequence). The CDR3 length is 13 residues. The CDR3 is CASSLSGNYGYTF. As DNA, the CDR3 is TGTGCCAGCAGTTTGTCAGGGAACTATGGCTACACCTTC.

A note on this clone: Within the sample, other DNA sequences also encode this same CDR3. This sequence joins TRBV14 and TRBJ2-5; 14 bases map to TRBD2. Germline loops: CDR1 SGHDN, CDR2 FVKESK. The length of the CDR3 is 17 residues. J gave up 1 base and V 4 bases, and 5 bases lay outside the gene matches. The CDR3 is CASSPIGLAGGQETQYF. The CDR3 DNA is TGTGCCAGCAGCCCGATCGGACTAGCGGGGGGCCAAGAGACCCAGTACTTC.

The rearrangement uses TRBV5-4 and TRBJ2-3, with 10 positions matching TRBD1. Germline CDR1 reads SGHNT; CDR2 reads YYREEE (reference sequence). This CDR3 contains 16 residues. The ends lost 5 bases at V and 4 bases at J; junction bases unmatched: 10. This CDR3 reads CASRAGDRGSADTQYF. CDR3 nucleotide sequence: TGTGCCAGCAGAGCCGGGGACAGGGGATCAGCAGATACGCAGTATTTT.

V usage is TRBV28 and J usage is TRBJ1-4; D is undetermined. Trimming cost V 2 bases and J 4 bases, with 20 bases left between them. CDR3 length: 18 residues. Per the germline V gene, CDR1 is MDHEN and CDR2 is SYDVKM. CDR3 coding DNA: TGTGCCAGCAGTTTAGGCGCGCGGAGAAGACTTAATAATGAAAAACTGTTTTTT. It codes for CASSLGARRRLNNEKLFF.

The chain joins TRBV5-1 to TRBJ2-1; 9 nucleotides line up with TRBD1. Losses at the gene ends were 0 bases for V and 0 bases for J; bases not matched to a gene: 10. CDR1 and CDR2 from the germline V gene are SGHRS and YFSETQ. CDR3 length: 19 amino acids. The CDR3 coding sequence is TGCGCCAGCAGCTTGGGGACAGGGGAGATGGGACGCTCCTACAATGAGCAGTTCTTC. Residues: CASSLGTGEMGRSYNEQFF.

J is TRBJ2-5 and V is TRBV4-3, with a weak D call TRBD1 (6 bases). V was cut by 2 bases and J by 1 base, with 11 bases left in between. CDR1 and CDR2 (germline): LGHNA, YSLEER. This CDR3 contains 15 residues. The CDR3 nucleotides read TGCGCCAGCAGCCAACTCAGGGGTCCCCAAGAGACCCAGTACTTC. Translated: CASSQLRGPQETQYF.

This rearrangement joins TRBV4-1 to TRBJ1-1; TRBD1 agrees at 7 bases. The trim removed 1 base at V and 11 bases at J, leaving 19 bases unmatched. From germline, CDR1 is MGHRA and CDR2 YSYEKL. This CDR3 spans 17 amino acids. Here the CDR3 DNA reads TGCGCCAGCAGCCAAGTCAAGGTCACAGGGGCTAATTATCGGGCTTTCTTT. This gives the protein CASSQVKVTGANYRAFF.

This clone was detected only once. The chain is built from TRBV4-3 and TRBJ2-7; 10 nucleotides line up with TRBD2. Trimming took 1 base from V and 1 from J; bases not matched to a gene: 4. Per germline, CDR1 LGHNA and CDR2 YSLEER. The CDR3 length is 16 residues. In DNA form, the CDR3 reads TGCGCCAGCAGCCAAGGGATGGGACTAGCGTCCTACGAGCAGTACTTC. It codes for CASSQGMGLASYEQYF.

The V gene is TRBV5-1, the J gene TRBJ2-7; 10 bases map to TRBD2. The CDR3 covers 16 residues. The trim removed 0 bases at V and 7 bases at J, leaving 10 bases unmatched. Germline assignment: CDR1 SGHRS and CDR2 YFSETQ. This CDR3 is CASSLGASGSLGEQYF. For the CDR3, the DNA is TGCGCCAGCAGCTTGGGGGCTAGCGGGAGTTTGGGGGAGCAGTACTTC.

The chain has TRBV28 and TRBJ2-4; TRBD2 might be the D (6 bases). The V end was cut by 3 bases, the J end by 0 bases, with 21 bases between. CDR1 is MDHEN and CDR2 is SYDVKM in the germline V gene. This CDR3 has 19 amino acids. CDR3 coding DNA: TGTGCCAGCAGTTTGGCCGGGACTCTTTGGGGAATAGCCAAAAACATTCAGTACTTC. Residues: CASSLAGTLWGIAKNIQYF.

This clone was observed a handful of times. This rearrangement joins TRBV28 to TRBJ1-5; maybe TRBD1 (6 bases). The CDR3 is made up of 12 amino acids. CDR1 and CDR2 (germline): MDHEN, SYDVKM. V was shortened by 6 bases and J by 4 bases, with 7 bases between the two germline ends. CDR3 sequence (DNA): TGTGCCAGCAGCACAGGGAATCAGCCCCAGCATTTT. Protein sequence: CASSTGNQPQHF.

The V and J genes are TRBV7-2 and TRBJ2-5; D may be TRBD2 (6 bases). Between the trimmed V and J ends, which lost 8 bases and 4 bases, there was a span of 23 bases. Germline V lookup: CDR1 SGHTA, CDR2 FQGNSA. The CDR3 runs 16 residues. This CDR3 reads CASRSTGDGTGETQYF. The CDR3 DNA is TGTGCCAGCCGATCGACGGGGGACGGCACGGGAGAGACCCAGTACTTC.

The chain uses TRBV29-1 and TRBJ2-1; D remains ambiguous. The V gene's germline CDR1 is SQVTM and CDR2 ANQGSEA. The germline V and J ends were trimmed by 4 bases and 7 bases, with 5 bases remaining between them. The CDR3 loop spans 10 amino acids. CDR3 DNA: TGCAGCGTTGGCGCAAATGAGCAGTTCTTC. Its protein is CSVGANEQFF.